This TCR beta chain was observed in a study of cytomegalovirus exposure and HLA in healthy donors. The PCR made use of 60 Vbeta and 13 Jbeta primers. The protocol was immunoSEQ multiplex PCR, while the TCRdb copy is restricted to in-frame clones and leaves out a portion. Of more than 150,000 clones detected, roughly 80% appear once; the ten largest clones hold 1% to 1.5%. General study results and limits: A later analysis showed TCR association rates differing by HLA locus, peaking at DRB1 and lowest at HLA-C. Researchers counted around 170 TCR beta chains as cytomegalovirus-associated. Across donors, presence/absence analyses took sequencing depth to be roughly uniform.

Per the germline V gene, CDR1 is SGHNT and CDR2 is YYREEE (reference sequence). The ends lost 0 bases at V and 7 bases at J; junction bases unmatched: 10. CDR3 length equals 15 residues. Points on this clone: Its antigen remains unknown.

This chain uses TRBV5-4 with TRBJ2-7; 7 nucleotides match TRBD1. This receptor was identified in a man in his forties or fifties in good health and CMV-seropositive. The material sequenced was PBMCs. CDR3 region: CASSLDETGKLEQYF. Written as DNA, the CDR3 is TGTGCCAGCAGCTTGGACGAGACAGGGAAGTTGGAGCAGTACTTC. The variable domain in full, completed from reference TRBV5-4 and TRBJ2-7, reads ETGVTQSPTHLIKTRGQQVTLRCSSQSGHNTVSWYQQALGQGPQFIFQYYREEENGRGNFPPRFSGLQFPNYSSELNVNALELDDSALYLCASSLDETGKLEQYFGPGTRLTVT.